This passage covers 32 T cell receptor beta chains from one sample sequenced in a study of blood T cells in healthy people across ages. Sample-barcoded 5' priming and a J-beta primer mix drove a second PCR of roughly 6 to 12 cycles. TCRdb ran MiXCR on the 5' RACE reads and lists one entry per CDR3 protein. The table has about 1 million distinct CDR3 sequences, 45% seen once. Sequenced material: blood. The receptor source for this set is a woman between 55 and 75 years old in good health.

This clonotype was picked up a small number of times. This chain links TRBV3-1 with TRBJ1-4; no reliable D call. Trimming removed 3 bases at V and 3 bases at J, with 8 bases between. Germline assignment: CDR1 LGHDT and CDR2 YNNKEL (reference sequence). The CDR3 is made up of 14 amino acids. CDR3 protein: CASSQSASNEKLFF. The CDR3, as DNA: TGTGCCAGCAGCCAGAGCGCCTCTAATGAAAAACTGTTTTTT.

The rearrangement links TRBV20-1 to TRBJ2-7; 11 bases are a match to TRBD2. Germline V CDR1 and CDR2: DFQATT, SNEGSKA (reference sequence). The CDR3 runs 15 residues. Losses at the gene ends were 3 bases for V and 3 bases for J; bases not matched to a gene: 7. Here the CDR3 reads CSARGTSGDFYEQYF. CDR3 in DNA: TGCAGTGCTAGGGGGACTAGCGGAGATTTCTACGAGCAGTACTTC.

This clonotype showed up just a few times. This chain joins TRBV4-2 and TRBJ2-1, with TRBD2 matching 7 bases. Germline values: CDR1 LGHNA, CDR2 YNFKEQ. The length of the CDR3 is 17 residues. Trimming cost V 0 bases and J 6 bases; bases outside gene matches: 11. The CDR3 here is CASSQDRGPREVNEQFF. CDR3 sequence (DNA): TGTGCCAGCAGCCAAGATCGCGGACCCCGGGAGGTCAATGAGCAGTTCTTC.

The gene calls are TRBV4-1 and TRBJ2-7; TRBD2 is a possible D gene (5 bases). The CDR3 runs to 15 residues. Germline CDR1 reads MGHRA; CDR2 reads YSYEKL. Between the trimmed V and J ends, which lost 0 bases and 3 bases, there was a span of 12 bases. The CDR3 sequence: CASSQEIGGFYEQYF. The CDR3 nucleotides read TGCGCCAGCAGCCAAGAAATAGGAGGTTTCTACGAGCAGTACTTC.

The chain employs TRBV6-6 and TRBJ2-7; D tentatively fits TRBD1 or TRBD2 (6 bases each). The CDR3 contains 15 residues. CDR1 MNHNY and CDR2 SVGAGI come from the germline V gene (reference sequence). Trimming stripped 6 bases from V and 0 bases from J, with 15 bases between. The CDR3 here is CASSFTGAPSYEQYF. The CDR3 nucleotides are TGTGCCAGCAGCTTTACGGGGGCTCCCTCCTACGAGCAGTACTTC.

The rearrangement links TRBV29-1 to TRBJ2-7; D is unclear. Germline assignment: CDR1 SQVTM and CDR2 ANQGSEA. With 6 bases removed from V and 0 bases from J, the gap between germline ends came to 12 bases. This CDR3 has 13 amino acids. CDR3 coding DNA: TGCAGCGTGGCTCCGACCAGCTCCTACGAGCAGTACTTC. This translates into CSVAPTSSYEQYF.

The rearrangement joins TRBV13 to TRBJ2-3; tentative D call: TRBD2 (7 bases). Germline loops: CDR1 PRHDT, CDR2 FYEKMQ (reference sequence). The CDR3 contains 15 residues. V was trimmed by 8 bases and J by 6 bases, leaving 21 bases between them. CDR3 loop: CASRRGGDYTDTQYF. The CDR3 DNA follows: TGTGCCAGCCGCAGAGGGGGGGATTATACTGATACGCAGTATTTT.

The chain couples TRBV9 to TRBJ2-3, with 8 positions matching TRBD2. The V gene end was trimmed by 0 bases and the J gene end by 1 base; junction bases not matched to a gene: 4. CDR1 and CDR2 from the germline V gene are SGDLS and YYNGEE. The CDR3 has 16 residues. The CDR3 is CASSVVPAGGTDTQYF. The CDR3 region has the DNA TGTGCCAGCAGCGTAGTGCCAGCGGGGGGCACAGATACGCAGTATTTT.

This clonotype was seen only a few times. The chain joins TRBV5-5 to TRBJ2-1; 10 bases are a match to TRBD2. The germline CDR1 and CDR2 sequences are SGHKS and YYEKEE (reference sequence). J lost 7 bases, V lost 4 bases, and 8 bases had no gene match. This CDR3 region has 15 residues. The CDR3 here is CASSTLAGVRNEQFF. CDR3 in DNA: TGTGCCAGCAGCACCCTAGCGGGAGTGAGGAATGAGCAGTTCTTC.

This clonotype was picked up a small number of times. The chain uses TRBV2 and TRBJ2-1; TRBD2 is a possible D gene (6 bases). Germline V gene data show CDR1 as SNHLY and CDR2 as FYNNEI. V lost 8 bases and J lost 0, with 11 bases in between. This CDR3 is built from 14 residues. The CDR3 coding sequence is TGTGCCAGCTGCGGCGGGGCCTCCTACAATGAGCAGTTCTTC. It yields the protein CASCGGASYNEQFF.

The rearrangement uses TRBV11-2 and TRBJ2-3, with TRBD1 matching over 10 bases. CDR3 length: 17 amino acids. V trimming: 4 bases; J trimming: 3 bases; junction bases outside the gene matches: 10. Per the germline V gene, CDR1 is SGHAT and CDR2 is FQNNGV. CDR3 sequence (DNA): TGTGCCAGCAGCTCAGGACTTCGGGACAGGGGTACAGATACGCAGTATTTT. This gives the protein CASSSGLRDRGTDTQYF.

The sample holds a few counts of this clonotype. The chain uses TRBV10-2 and TRBJ2-7, with 9 bases matching TRBD2. From germline, CDR1 is WSHSY and CDR2 SAAADI. The CDR3 is 17 amino acids. V was pared by 5 bases and J by 3 bases, with 14 bases of the junction left unmatched. The CDR3 spells CASSKGMAGGLDYEQYF. The CDR3 DNA reads as TGCGCCAGCAGTAAAGGTATGGCGGGAGGGCTCGACTACGAGCAGTACTTC.

The V gene is TRBV4-2, the J gene TRBJ2-7; D perhaps matches TRBD2 (5 bases). In germline, CDR1 is LGHNA, CDR2 YNFKEQ. Trimming took 4 bases from V and 5 from J, leaving 15 bases between them. CDR3 size: 14 residues. CDR3 loop: CASSRGSMINEQYF. DNA of the CDR3: TGTGCCAGCAGCCGAGGGAGTATGATCAACGAGCAGTACTTC.

V is TRBV4-1 and J is TRBJ1-6, with a weak D call TRBD1 (5 bases). V lost 0 bases and J 4 bases, leaving 13 bases between the germline ends. The CDR3 is 17 residues long. The germline V gene has CDR1 MGHRA and CDR2 YSYEKL. The DNA of the CDR3 is TGCGCCAGCAGCCAAGATTTTCCAGGGCAGTATAATTCACCCCTCCACTTT. Translation gives CASSQDFPGQYNSPLHF.

V is TRBV18 and J is TRBJ1-1; 7 positions match TRBD1. Germline trimming cut 3 bases from V and 1 base from J; bases unmatched to any gene: 8. The germline gives CDR1 KGHSH, CDR2 LQKENI. The CDR3 is made up of 16 amino acids. The CDR3 DNA reads TGTGCCAGCTCACCCCGCGGACAGGCCTCGAACACTGAAGCTTTCTTT. Translation gives CASSPRGQASNTEAFF.

The V gene is TRBV5-1, the J gene TRBJ2-1; the match to TRBD2 covers 7 bases. CDR3 length: 15 amino acids. Looked up from germline, CDR1 is SGHRS and CDR2 is YFSETQ. V shed 3 bases and J 4 bases; nucleotides not matched to a gene: 7. The DNA for the CDR3 is TGCGCCAGCAGCTGGAAGTGGGGGGGATACAATGAGCAGTTCTTC. It translates to CASSWKWGGYNEQFF.

This clonotype was seen a handful of times. The genes are TRBV7-8 and TRBJ2-1, with D maybe TRBD2 (6 bases). This CDR3 contains 16 residues. The germline gives CDR1 SGHVS, CDR2 FQNEAQ. The V and J ends lost 1 base and 6 bases respectively, with 16 bases between them. CDR3 protein: CASSLGLGGFGNEQFF. The CDR3 bases are TGTGCCAGCAGCTTAGGGCTCGGGGGTTTTGGCAATGAGCAGTTCTTC.

The chain carries TRBV6-6 and TRBJ2-7; 13 bases are a match to TRBD2. With 1 base clipped from V and 7 bases from J, the junction kept 4 bases outside the gene matches. There are 15 residues in the CDR3. Per germline, CDR1 MNHNY and CDR2 SVGAGI (reference sequence). CDR3 sequence: CASSYLLAGGGEQYF. Here the CDR3 DNA reads TGTGCCAGCAGTTACTTACTAGCGGGAGGGGGAGAGCAGTACTTC.

A remark on this clonotype: The junction does not match germline at one end; this may be a read error. CDR3 in DNA: TGCACCAGCAGCCAAGACTCAGGGATCCAGGAGACCCAGTACTTC. Its translation is CTSSQDSGIQETQYF. The gene calls are TRBV4-1 and TRBJ2-7; D perhaps matches TRBD1 (5 bases). The J call is uncertain, as TRBJ2-5 better fits the DNA end. This CDR3 comprises 15 residues. CDR1 MGHRA and CDR2 YSYEKL come from the germline V gene.

J is TRBJ2-1 and V is TRBV10-3, with 9 bases fitting TRBD1. In germline, CDR1 is ENHRY, CDR2 SYGVKD. V was pared by 3 bases and J by 4 bases, with 10 bases of the junction left unmatched. The CDR3 sequence is 17 residues long. CDR3 in amino acids: CAISDPDRGFDYNEQFF. The CDR3 DNA is TGTGCCATCAGTGACCCGGACAGGGGCTTCGATTACAATGAGCAGTTCTTC.

About this clonotype: A single base separates this from a much larger clone, so it may be a read error. The chain has TRBV7-2 and TRBJ2-3, with D possibly called TRBD1 or TRBD2 (5 bases each). Germline CDR1 is SGHTA and CDR2 is FQGNSA. The CDR3 is 13 residues long. In DNA form, the CDR3 reads TGTGCCGGCAGCTTAGAGGGGACAGATACGCAGTATTTT. Protein sequence: CAGSLEGTDTQYF.

This clonotype was recorded many times. V gene TRBV29-1 combines with J gene TRBJ2-7; no firm D call. V shed 3 bases and J shed 1 base, with 4 bases lying between them. Germline V gene data show CDR1 as SQVTM and CDR2 as ANQGSEA. This CDR3 comprises 11 residues. CDR3 in amino acids: CSVDISYEQYF. CDR3 bases: TGCAGCGTTGATATTTCCTACGAGCAGTACTTC.

This clonotype was recorded a few times. The chain links TRBV29-1 to TRBJ2-3; D uncertain. There are 14 residues in the CDR3. V lost 4 bases, J lost 0 bases, and 11 bases lay in between. Germline CDR1 and CDR2: SQVTM and ANQGSEA. The CDR3 reads CSVAVTTSTDTQYF. The CDR3 DNA sequence: TGCAGCGTTGCTGTTACAACTAGCACAGATACGCAGTATTTT.

This rearrangement joins TRBV9 to TRBJ2-3; the match to TRBD1 covers 8 bases. CDR3 length: 16 residues. J was trimmed by 6 bases and V by 3 bases; bases with no gene match: 12. CDR1 and CDR2 from the germline V gene are SGDLS and YYNGEE. The CDR3 nucleotides are TGTGCCAGCAGCGCGAGTCTCAGGGGGCAATGGGATACGCAGTATTTT. Its translation: CASSASLRGQWDTQYF. Full variable domain (missing parts from reference TRBV9 and TRBJ2-3): DSGVTQTPKHLITATGQRVTLRCSPRSGDLSVYWYQQSLDQGLQFLIQYYNGEERAKGNILERFSAQQFPDLHSELNLSSLELGDSALYFCASSASLRGQWDTQYFGPGTRLTVL.

The chain carries TRBV6-1 and TRBJ1-4, with TRBD1 matching over 10 bases. Unmatched junction bases numbered 5, after V lost 8 bases and J lost 8 bases. In germline, CDR1 is MNHNS, CDR2 SASEGT. The CDR3 is made up of 13 amino acids. The CDR3 nucleotides are TGTGCCAGCCGGACAGGGGGGGGGGAAAAACTGTTTTTT. It is translated as CASRTGGGEKLFF.

This chain links TRBV4-2 with TRBJ2-7; tentatively, D is TRBD1 (6 bases). The CDR3 runs to 14 residues. In germline, CDR1 is LGHNA, CDR2 YNFKEQ. Between the trimmed V and J ends, which lost 3 bases and 0 bases, there was a span of 9 bases. The chain's CDR3 is CASSQEQGSYEQYF. CDR3 DNA: TGTGCCAGCAGCCAGGAACAGGGCTCCTACGAGCAGTACTTC.

V usage is TRBV4-1 and J usage is TRBJ1-4; TRBD1 might be the D (5 bases). The CDR3 loop spans 17 amino acids. Trimming removed 1 base at V and 2 bases at J, with 14 bases between. Germline V lookup: CDR1 MGHRA, CDR2 YSYEKL. The CDR3 sequence: CASSQGQGGSTNEKLFF. DNA of the CDR3: TGCGCCAGCAGCCAAGGTCAGGGAGGATCGACTAATGAAAAACTGTTTTTT.

The V call is TRBV27, the J call TRBJ2-6, with D possibly matching TRBD1 (6 bases). Germline loops: CDR1 MNHEY, CDR2 SMNVEV (reference sequence). The CDR3 is 16 residues long. With 7 bases removed from V and 0 bases from J, the gap between germline ends came to 13 bases. The DNA of the CDR3 is TGTGCCAGCAACCCGGGACATAGCTCTGGGGCCAACGTCCTGACTTTC. Amino acid sequence: CASNPGHSSGANVLTF.

The chain combines TRBV9 with TRBJ2-5; TRBD2 matches 7 bases. V was pared by 0 bases and J by 4 bases, with 6 bases of the junction left unmatched. CDR1 and CDR2 from the germline V gene are SGDLS and YYNGEE. The CDR3 loop spans 15 amino acids. CDR3 amino acids: CASSVGAGRGETQYF. CDR3 bases: TGTGCCAGCAGCGTAGGTGCAGGGAGGGGAGAGACCCAGTACTTC.

V is TRBV28 and J is TRBJ2-7; D might be TRBD1 or TRBD2, each matching 6 bases. From germline, CDR1 is MDHEN and CDR2 SYDVKM. The CDR3 is 14 amino acids. Trimming shortened V by 10 bases and J by 0 bases, and 16 bases separated the two germline ends. Here the CDR3 reads CATAGGGSSYEQYF. The DNA of the CDR3 is TGTGCCACCGCAGGAGGGGGGAGCTCCTACGAGCAGTACTTC.

This clonotype was observed a few times. The chain recombines TRBV4-1 with TRBJ2-3; TRBD1 or TRBD2 may be the D gene (5 bases each). The germline gives CDR1 MGHRA, CDR2 YSYEKL. V lost 6 bases and J lost 2, with 18 bases in between. The CDR3 covers 16 residues. DNA of the CDR3: TGCGCCAGCAGACACATGGGGGAACAGGCCACAGATACGCAGTATTTT. It yields the protein CASRHMGEQATDTQYF.

The J gene is TRBJ2-5, the V gene TRBV6-1, with 8 bases matching TRBD1. The ends lost 7 bases at V and 1 base at J; junction bases unmatched: 11. Per the germline V gene, CDR1 is MNHNS and CDR2 is SASEGT. The CDR3 is made up of 16 amino acids. Written as DNA, the CDR3 is TGTGCCAGCACCCTTCGAGGCGACAGGGGCCAAGAGACCCAGTACTTC. This gives the protein CASTLRGDRGQETQYF.